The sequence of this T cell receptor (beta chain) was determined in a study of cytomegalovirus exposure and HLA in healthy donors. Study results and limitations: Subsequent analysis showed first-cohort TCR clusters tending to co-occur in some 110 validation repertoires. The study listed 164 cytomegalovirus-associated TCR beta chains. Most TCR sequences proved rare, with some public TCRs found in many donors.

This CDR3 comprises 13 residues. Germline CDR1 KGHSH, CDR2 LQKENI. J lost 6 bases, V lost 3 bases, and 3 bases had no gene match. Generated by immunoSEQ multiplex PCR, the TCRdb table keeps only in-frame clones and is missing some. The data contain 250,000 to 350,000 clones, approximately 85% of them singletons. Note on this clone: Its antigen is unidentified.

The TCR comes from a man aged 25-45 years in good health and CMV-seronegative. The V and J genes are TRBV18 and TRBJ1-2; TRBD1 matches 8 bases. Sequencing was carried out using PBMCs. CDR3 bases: TGTGCCAGCTCACCTCGGACAGGGAATGGCTACACCTTC. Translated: CASSPRTGNGYTF.